The clone carrying this TCR beta chain was detected a few times. The V gene's germline CDR1 is MGHDK and CDR2 SYGVNS. This CDR3 region has 14 residues. Losses at the gene ends were 6 bases for V and 2 bases for J; bases not matched to a gene: 4. TCRdb analysed the 5' RACE reads with MiXCR anew, one entry per CDR3 protein. The repertoire holds hundreds of thousands of distinct CDR3 sequences, around 27% seen once, with about an eighth in the top ten. This sample is part of a study of T-cell memory formation after mild COVID-19. The sample was PBMCs or a T cell subset sorted from them (not recorded which). The genes are TRBV25-1 and TRBJ2-3, with 8 bases identical to TRBD2. The TCR was taken from an adult woman who had mild COVID-19 (a few samples of this study predate the infection). Cell type and time point are not known. CDR3 nucleotides: TGTGCCAGCAGCCGGGAGGGTGTCACAGATACGCAGTATTTT. Translation gives CASSREGVTDTQYF.